The clone carrying this T cell receptor beta chain was seen once. This CDR3 comprises 13 residues. The V end lost 2 bases, the J end lost 14 bases, and 18 bases lay between the germline ends. CDR1 and CDR2 (germline): KGHSH, LQKENI. Method: immunoSEQ multiplex PCR; TCRdb's copy keeps in-frame clones and lacks some. The data hold 200,000 to 300,000 clones, with around nine tenths observed a single time. This sample is drawn from a study of blood T cell repertoires in COVID-19. Study-level information: Whether acute or convalescent, the COVID-19 samples came from the United States, Italy and Spain. T cells, B-cell-depleted T cells, or PBMCs supplied cDNA or gDNA.

The sequencing sample was made of peripheral blood. The chain joins TRBV18 to TRBJ2-5; possibly TRBD1 for D (6 bases). The receptor was isolated from a woman aged 40 to 55 who had recovered from COVID-19. Here the CDR3 reads CASSPLEDSRTYF. CDR3 in DNA: TGTGCCAGCTCACCATTGGAGGACAGTCGGACCTACTTC.